This section outlines one T cell receptor (beta chain) sequence together with its context. Its antigen is unidentified. ViraFEST used viral peptide pools to expand antigen-specific CD4+ T cells before sequencing. On day 10 of culture, CD4+ T cells were separated out. Participants completed two doses of the BNT162b2 or mRNA-1273 vaccine. The data originate from a study of vaccination effects on CD4 cells after COVID-19. Study-wide results and limits: After vaccination of healthy people, only 1 of 255 vaccine-induced clones cross-reacted with common cold coronaviruses.

Sequencing was performed with immunoSEQ multiplex PCR; in TCRdb, only in-frame clones are kept and a portion is missing. The top ten hold roughly 16% of the sample, which has tens of thousands of clones, over 60% seen once. The source was CD4+ T cells from PBMCs cultured with HCoV-OC43 spike peptides, collected after COVID-19 vaccination. This sample's subset: HCoV-OC43 spike overlapping peptide pool stimulation. The clonotype was recovered from a human donor who received a COVID-19 vaccine.

The CDR3 here is CASSPPFAEAFF. The CDR3 DNA sequence: TGTGCCAGCAGTCCCCCCTTCGCTGAAGCTTTCTTT. V gene TRBV6-6 combines with J gene TRBJ1-1; D unresolved. Trimming cost V 5 bases and J 6 bases, with 10 bases left between them. This CDR3 is built from 12 residues. The germline V gene has CDR1 MNHNY and CDR2 SVGAGI (reference sequence).